The 16 T cell receptor beta chains listed next were all sequenced from one sample in a study of T cell responses to AZD1222 COVID-19 vaccine. The table came from immunoSEQ multiplex PCR; TCRdb's copy has only in-frame clones and leaves some out. The repertoire holds around 180,000 clones, with roughly 94% as singletons. The material sequenced was peripheral blood, taken 28 days after the second AZD1222 dose. These receptors were collected from an adult who received the AZD1222 COVID-19 vaccine.

The rearrangement joins TRBV10-2 to TRBJ1-1, with TRBD1 matching 9 bases. CDR1 is WSHSY and CDR2 is SAAADI in the germline V gene. The CDR3 consists of 15 residues. V gave up 3 bases and J gave up 5 bases; unmatched junction bases: 7. CDR3 region: CASSDRDRDGTEAFF. In nucleotides, the CDR3 is TGCGCCAGCAGTGACCGGGACAGGGACGGGACTGAAGCTTTCTTT.

The genes are TRBV27 and TRBJ1-5; a possible D gene is TRBD1 (6 bases). V was pared by 5 bases and J by 5 bases, with 22 bases between. The CDR3 covers 17 residues. Germline CDR1 MNHEY, CDR2 SMNVEV (reference sequence). The CDR3 coding sequence is TGTGCCAGCAGTCCTCGGGAGGGGGTGGCAAGGCATCAGCCCCAGCATTTT. It is translated as CASSPREGVARHQPQHF.

The rearrangement uses TRBV11-2 and TRBJ1-3, with 7 bases fitting TRBD1. The CDR3 length is 15 residues. After removal of 5 bases from V and 3 bases from J, the junction contained 7 bases not matched to a gene. In germline, CDR1 is SGHAT, CDR2 FQNNGV. The CDR3 DNA follows: TGTGCCAGCAGCAATAACAGGGGTTATGGAAACACCATATATTTT. Translating it yields CASSNNRGYGNTIYF.

CDR3 coding DNA: TGTGCCAGCAGCTTAGGGATCGATGGGGGGGAAGGCTACACCTTC. Translated, it gives CASSLGIDGGEGYTF. The rearrangement links TRBV7-3 to TRBJ1-2, with a weak D call TRBD1 (5 bases). V was pared by 2 bases and J by 8 bases, with 18 bases between. Germline assignment: CDR1 SGHTA and CDR2 FQGTGA. There are 15 residues in the CDR3.

The rearrangement joins TRBV19 to TRBJ1-1; D possibly corresponds to TRBD1 (5 bases). The germline gives CDR1 LNHDA, CDR2 SQIVND (reference sequence). This CDR3 spans 14 amino acids. The V gene lost 5 bases and the J gene lost 1 base, with 11 bases spanning the gap. The CDR3 nucleotides are TGTGCCAGTAGTCGGGGGACGGAGAACACTGAAGCTTTCTTT. Amino acids: CASSRGTENTEAFF.

The J gene is TRBJ2-6, the V gene TRBV6-4, with D uncertain. Germline V CDR1 and CDR2: MRHNA, SNTAGT. The ends were cut back, 3 bases at V and 2 bases at J, with 5 bases in the middle. The CDR3 contains 14 residues. The CDR3 DNA reads TGTGCCAGCAGTGAGCTGGCTGGGGCCAACGTCCTGACTTTC. It is translated as CASSELAGANVLTF.

V usage is TRBV4-3 and J usage is TRBJ2-7; D gene unclear. From germline, CDR1 is LGHNA and CDR2 YSLEER. The CDR3 loop spans 16 amino acids. V was trimmed by 2 bases and J by 0 bases, leaving 14 bases between them. The CDR3 nucleotides are TGCGCCAGCAGCCAATTAGCTTTCTCACCCTCCTACGAGCAGTACTTC. It encodes CASSQLAFSPSYEQYF.

The J gene is TRBJ1-2, the V gene TRBV7-9, with unresolved D. CDR1 and CDR2 from the germline V gene are SEHNR and FQNEAQ (reference sequence). V lost 3 bases and J 3 bases, leaving 14 bases between the germline ends. CDR3 length: 15 residues. The CDR3 sequence is CASSFPAVIDYGYTF. CDR3 nucleotides: TGTGCCAGCAGCTTCCCGGCCGTAATTGACTATGGCTACACCTTC.

The CDR3 coding sequence is TGTGCCAGCAGCCGCAGGGGGCTTGATGAAAAACTGTTTTTT. This codes for CASSRRGLDEKLFF. The chain couples TRBV3-1 (or the pseudogene TRBV3-2) to TRBJ1-4, with 8 bases that match TRBD1. Germline CDR1 and CDR2: LGHDT and YNNKEL (reference sequence). This CDR3 has 14 residues. Trimming took 4 bases from V and 6 from J; bases not matched to a gene: 4.

This clone has only a few counts. This sequence joins TRBV5-4 and TRBJ1-2, with D possibly matching TRBD1 (5 bases). The length of the CDR3 is 16 residues. Germline V CDR1 and CDR2: SGHNT, YYREEE (reference sequence). V was cut by 3 bases and J by 4 bases, with 19 bases left in between. Here the CDR3 reads CASSSPGPGAGYGYTF. The DNA of the CDR3 is TGTGCCAGCAGCTCCCCGGGACCGGGAGCAGGCTATGGCTACACCTTC. Drawing the rest from reference TRBV5-4 and TRBJ1-2, the complete variable domain is ETGVTQSPTHLIKTRGQQVTLRCSSQSGHNTVSWYQQALGQGPQFIFQYYREEENGRGNFPPRFSGLQFPNYSSELNVNALELDDSALYLCASSSPGPGAGYGYTFGSGTRLTVV.

J is TRBJ1-2 and V is TRBV2; D remains unclear. CDR1 and CDR2 (germline): SNHLY, FYNNEI. With 1 base removed from V and 5 bases from J, the gap between germline ends came to 14 bases. The CDR3 loop spans 15 amino acids. The chain's CDR3 is CASSEVGGERYGYTF. CDR3 in DNA: TGTGCCAGCAGTGAAGTGGGCGGGGAGAGATATGGCTACACCTTC.

V is TRBV6-5 and J is TRBJ1-5; D call uncertain. Trimming took off 0 bases at V and 13 bases at J, with 13 bases between the two ends. The CDR3 has 13 residues. Looked up from germline, CDR1 is MNHEY and CDR2 is SVGAGI. The CDR3 nucleotides are TGTGCCAGCAGTTACTCCTCTGGCCAGACGCAGCATTTT. Translating it yields CASSYSSGQTQHF.

The chain is built from TRBV6-2 or TRBV6-3 and TRBJ2-5, with TRBD1 identical over 10 bases. CDR3 length equals 19 residues. Trimming took 2 bases from V and 4 from J; bases not matched to a gene: 16. Germline values: CDR1 MNHEY, CDR2 SVGEGT. Here the CDR3 DNA reads TGTGCCAGCAGTTACAGGGCGACCACGACAGGGGGCTTAGGAGAGACCCAGTACTTC. Translated, it gives CASSYRATTTGGLGETQYF.

The rearrangement uses TRBV28 and TRBJ1-4, with D perhaps matching TRBD1 (5 bases). Germline values: CDR1 MDHEN, CDR2 SYDVKM. CDR3 length equals 13 residues. Trimming cost V 10 bases and J 5 bases, with 14 bases left between them. The CDR3 here is CATRVGGNEKLFF. The CDR3 DNA sequence: TGTGCCACCCGGGTCGGGGGGAATGAAAAACTGTTTTTT.

The chain is built from TRBV27 and TRBJ2-5; TRBD2 is a possible D gene (5 bases). Trimming shortened V by 5 bases and J by 1 base, and 11 bases separated the two germline ends. CDR1 is MNHEY, CDR2 SMNVEV, per germline (reference sequence). The CDR3 length is 14 residues. CDR3 sequence reads: CASSALGVQETQYF. The CDR3 DNA is TGTGCCAGCAGTGCCCTCGGGGTCCAAGAGACCCAGTACTTC.

This chain connects TRBV5-6 to TRBJ1-1; D is perhaps TRBD1 (5 bases). Trimming left V 5 bases short and J 10 bases short, with 18 bases between. Germline CDR1 SGHDT, CDR2 YYEEEE. CDR3 size: 13 residues. The CDR3 DNA reads as TGTGCCAGCAGATCTAGGACACGTGGTCGAGCTTTCTTT. This translates into CASRSRTRGRAFF.